Below, 27 T cell receptor beta chains from the same sample are listed, as sequenced in a study of radiotherapy plus CTLA-4 blockade in lung cancer. Profiling relied on immunoSEQ multiplex PCR, and the TCRdb table lists in-frame clones only, not all of them. Here the sample spans about 98,000 clones, 75% to 85% being singletons. The sequenced sample was peripheral blood, obtained from a patient treated with radiotherapy plus ipilimumab. The receptors stem from a human donor with non-small cell lung cancer who had a partial response to radiotherapy plus ipilimumab.

The CDR3: CASMRVANTGELFF. DNA for the CDR3: TGTGCCAGTATGAGGGTTGCGAACACCGGGGAGCTGTTTTTT. The chain carries TRBV19 and TRBJ2-2, with D tentatively TRBD2 (5 bases). The CDR3 length is 14 residues. Germline values: CDR1 LNHDA, CDR2 SQIVND (reference sequence). V gave up 7 bases and J gave up 0 bases, with 9 bases separating them.

The sample holds one count of this clone. This chain connects TRBV19 to TRBJ1-1, with D hard to call. V lost 3 bases and J lost 1, with 9 bases in between. The germline CDR1 and CDR2 sequences are LNHDA and SQIVND (reference sequence). The CDR3 totals 14 residues. The CDR3: CASSINSKNTEAFF. The CDR3 nucleotides are TGTGCCAGTAGTATTAACAGCAAGAACACTGAAGCTTTCTTT.

In regard to this clone: Germline is not matched at one junction end, which may reflect a read error. In the same sample, other DNA sequences code for this CDR3. The chain has TRBV20-1 and TRBJ2-7, with a possible D match to TRBD2 (6 bases). Germline CDR1 reads DFQATT; CDR2 reads SNEGSKA (reference sequence). The CDR3 is 11 amino acids. CDR3 protein: CSARTGGEQYF. CDR3 coding DNA: TGCAGCGCTAGGACTGGAGGGGAGCAGTACTTC.

This clone was seen a single time. The rearrangement joins TRBV5-5 to TRBJ1-5, with 8 bases fitting TRBD1. CDR1 is SGHKS, CDR2 YYEKEE, per germline (reference sequence). V lost 0 bases to trimming and J lost 7 bases; unmatched junction nucleotides: 3. CDR3 length: 14 amino acids. The DNA for the CDR3 is TGTGCCAGCAGCTTGGACAGGGGGGACCAGCCCCAGCATTTT. This translates into CASSLDRGDQPQHF.

The rearrangement joins TRBV14 to TRBJ2-1, with TRBD1 matching 9 bases. Trimming at V came to 2 bases and at J to 12 bases, leaving 2 bases not matched to a gene. There are 12 residues in the CDR3. Germline CDR1 and CDR2: SGHDN and FVKESK. The CDR3 nucleotides read TGTGCCAGCAGCCAAACAGGGGGCAGGCAGTTCTTC. Its translation: CASSQTGGRQFF.

The V and J genes are TRBV6-1 and TRBJ1-5; 9 nucleotides match TRBD1. CDR3 length: 15 residues. With V trimmed by 6 bases and J by 1 base, 4 bases remained unmatched. In germline, CDR1 is MNHNS, CDR2 SASEGT. CDR3 sequence: CASRLQGASNQPQHF. Written as DNA, the CDR3 is TGTGCCAGCAGGCTACAGGGGGCCAGCAATCAGCCCCAGCATTTT.

This chain links TRBV6-1 with TRBJ2-1; 7 bases map to TRBD2. Germline CDR1 and CDR2: MNHNS and SASEGT. The CDR3 extends over 15 amino acids. The junction had 9 bases not matched to a gene; V was cut back by 6 bases and J by 4 bases. The CDR3 region has the DNA TGTGCCAGCAGACCCGGGACTAATCTTTACAATGAGCAGTTCTTC. Translating it yields CASRPGTNLYNEQFF.

This rearrangement joins TRBV5-1 to TRBJ1-1; D gene uncertain. Trimming cost V 1 base and J 3 bases, with 4 bases left between them. CDR1 and CDR2 (germline): SGHRS, YFSETQ. This CDR3 has 12 residues. For the CDR3, the DNA is TGCGCCAGCAGCTTGAGCCACACTGAAGCTTTCTTT. Translating gives CASSLSHTEAFF.

The V call is TRBV11-2, the J call TRBJ2-5; no clear D. Trimming left V 1 base short and J 2 bases short, with 8 bases between. The length of the CDR3 is 14 residues. Germline V gene data show CDR1 as SGHAT and CDR2 as FQNNGV. CDR3 DNA: TGTGCCAGCAGCTTAGTTCCGAGGCAAGAGACCCAGTACTTC. This codes for CASSLVPRQETQYF. Using reference TRBV11-2 and TRBJ2-5 for the parts outside the CDR3, the full variable domain is EAGVAQSPRYKIIEKRQSVAFWCNPISGHATLYWYQQILGQGPKLLIQFQNNGVVDDSQLPKDRFSAERLKGVDSTLKIQPAKLEDSAVYLCASSLVPRQETQYFGPGTRLLVL.

The count of this clone is one. The gene calls are TRBV19 and TRBJ2-1; 7 bases agree with TRBD2. J was trimmed by 7 bases and V by 5 bases; bases with no gene match: 11. Looked up from germline, CDR1 is LNHDA and CDR2 is SQIVND (reference sequence). This CDR3 has 15 amino acids. The DNA for the CDR3 is TGTGCCAGTAGTCCCGGGACTACCTTTAGGAATGAGCAGTTCTTC. The encoded protein is CASSPGTTFRNEQFF.

The V gene is TRBV19, the J gene TRBJ2-1, with D unresolved. The CDR3 contains 15 residues. Looked up from germline, CDR1 is LNHDA and CDR2 is SQIVND (reference sequence). V was clipped by 5 bases and J by 6 bases, with 17 bases between them. This CDR3 is CASSPDAGSTNEQFF. The CDR3 DNA reads TGTGCCAGTAGTCCCGACGCCGGTAGCACCAATGAGCAGTTCTTC.

Of note for this clone: At one boundary the junction diverges from the germline segment, which might be a read error. In the same sample, other DNA sequences code for this CDR3. The V call is TRBV5-5, the J call TRBJ1-5; no definite D call. The CDR3 totals 17 residues. Germline V gene lookup returns CDR1 SGHKS and CDR2 YYEKEE (reference sequence). The chain's CDR3 is CASSLAMSRFSNQPQHF. DNA for the CDR3: TGTGCCAGCAGCTTGGCAATGAGTCGTTTTAGCAATCAGCCCCAGCACTTT. Drawing the rest from reference TRBV5-5 and TRBJ1-5, the complete variable domain is DAGVTQSPTHLIKTRGQQVTLRCSPISGHKSVSWYQQVLGQGPQFIFQYYEKEERGRGNFPDRFSARQFPNYSSELNVNALLLGDSALYLCASSLAMSRFSNQPQHFGDGTRLSIL.

The rearrangement joins TRBV11-2 to TRBJ2-7, with 7 nucleotides matching TRBD2. Per the germline V gene, CDR1 is SGHAT and CDR2 is FQNNGV. The CDR3 is 15 residues long. The V segment lost 3 bases and the J segment 0 bases; nucleotides outside the gene matches: 5. The CDR3 region has the DNA TGTGCCAGCAGCTTTTCGAGCGGGAACTCCTACGAGCAGTACTTC. Amino acid sequence: CASSFSSGNSYEQYF.

The chain recombines TRBV2 with TRBJ1-1; TRBD1 might be the D (6 bases). The germline CDR1 and CDR2 sequences are SNHLY and FYNNEI. CDR3 size: 14 residues. Trimming took 6 bases from V and 3 from J, leaving 14 bases between them. The DNA for the CDR3 is TGTGCCAGCAGCCGGGGGGGGGCCTACACTGAAGCTTTCTTT. Its protein product is CASSRGGAYTEAFF.

CDR3: CAISEEASGREETQYF. The DNA for the CDR3 is TGTGCCATCAGTGAGGAGGCTAGCGGGAGGGAAGAGACCCAGTACTTC. The chain employs TRBV10-3 and TRBJ2-5, with 12 bases identical to TRBD2. The germline V gene encodes CDR1 ENHRY and CDR2 SYGVKD. This CDR3 is 16 amino acids long. The V segment lost 2 bases and the J segment 3 bases; nucleotides outside the gene matches: 4.

The V call is TRBV12-5, the J call TRBJ2-7, with TRBD2 matching 13 bases. The CDR3 totals 17 residues. Germline-derived CDR1 and CDR2 are LGHNT and FRNRAP. Trimming removed 6 bases from V and 5 bases from J; junction bases left unmatched: 13. The CDR3 DNA follows: TGTGCTAGTGGCCTACCACTAGCGGGAGGGCGGCGCCACGAGCAGTACTTC. Translation gives CASGLPLAGGRRHEQYF.

The chain uses TRBV6-6 and TRBJ2-7, with D unresolved. Germline assignment: CDR1 MNHNY and CDR2 SVGAGI (reference sequence). CDR3 length equals 13 residues. Trimming removed 10 bases from V and 0 bases from J, with 13 bases in between. The CDR3 sequence is CATQKASSYEQYF. Written as DNA, the CDR3 is TGTGCCACCCAAAAAGCTAGCTCCTACGAGCAGTACTTC.

The chain couples TRBV12-2 to TRBJ2-2; TRBD1 is taken as the D call from the table, unchecked against the DNA. TRBV12-2 is noted as a pseudogene. The CDR3 has 15 residues. This CDR3 reads CASRLDQVATGELFF. For the CDR3, the DNA is TGTGCAAGTCGCTTAGATCAGGTCGCCACCGGGGAGCTGTTTTTT.

This clone was seen only a few times. CDR3 amino acids: CASSSATRELFF. In DNA form, the CDR3 reads TGTGCCAGCAGTTCCGCTACCCGGGAGCTGTTTTTT. The V and J genes are TRBV28 and TRBJ2-2; D call uncertain. This CDR3 is built from 12 residues. Trimming cost V 4 bases and J 9 bases, with 9 bases left between them. The germline V gene encodes CDR1 MDHEN and CDR2 SYDVKM.

This clone was detected a few times. At one end the junction does not follow the germline gene, possibly because of a read error. This sequence joins TRBV7-2 and TRBJ2-7; a possible D gene is TRBD2 (6 bases). Germline lookup yields CDR1 SGHTA and CDR2 FQGNSA. The CDR3 is made up of 15 amino acids. The CDR3 protein is CASSQDGASDYEQYF. DNA for the CDR3: TGCGCCAGCAGCCAAGATGGGGCTAGCGACTACGAGCAGTACTTC.

The V call is TRBV6-5, the J call TRBJ2-2; D perhaps matches TRBD1 (6 bases). V dropped 10 bases and J dropped 0 bases, with 15 bases sitting between them. The germline V gene encodes CDR1 MNHEY and CDR2 SVGAGI. The CDR3 is 15 residues long. The CDR3 DNA follows: TGTGCCACCGAGAAGAGACAGGCGAACACCGGGGAGCTGTTTTTT. This encodes CATEKRQANTGELFF.

The CDR3 nucleotides are TGTGCCAGCAGCCTCGAAGGACTAGCGGGAGGGATAGCCAAAAACATTCAGTACTTC. This codes for CASSLEGLAGGIAKNIQYF. The chain has TRBV7-2 and TRBJ2-4; 15 bases map to TRBD2. Germline trimming cut 5 bases from V and 0 bases from J; bases unmatched to any gene: 8. There are 19 residues in the CDR3. The germline V gene encodes CDR1 SGHTA and CDR2 FQGNSA.

The chain employs TRBV19 and TRBJ2-5; TRBD2 matches at 13 bases. This CDR3 contains 16 residues. V dropped 3 bases and J dropped 6; count of bases not matched to a gene: 7. Germline V gene lookup returns CDR1 LNHDA and CDR2 SQIVND (reference sequence). This CDR3 reads CASSIGLAGELKTQYF. CDR3 bases: TGTGCCAGTAGTATTGGACTAGCGGGAGAATTGAAGACCCAGTACTTC. The full variable domain, completed using reference TRBV19 and TRBJ2-5, is DGGITQSPKYLFRKEGQNVTLSCEQNLNHDAMYWYRQDPGQGLRLIYYSQIVNDFQKGDIAEGYSVSREKKESFPLTVTSAQKNPTAFYLCASSIGLAGELKTQYFGPGTRLLVL.

This clone was seen more than once but under ten times. This chain uses TRBV7-6 with TRBJ1-2; D is possibly TRBD1 (5 bases). In germline, CDR1 is SGHVS, CDR2 FNYEAQ. The length of the CDR3 is 13 residues. Trimming removed 5 bases from V and 5 bases from J, with 12 bases in between. The CDR3 sequence: CASSPRQGYGYTF. The DNA for the CDR3 is TGTGCCAGCAGCCCCCGGCAGGGATATGGCTACACCTTC.

The chain combines TRBV30 with TRBJ1-1; TRBD1 matches 7 bases. V was clipped by 1 base and J by 4 bases; unmatched bases: 3. The CDR3 has 13 residues. Germline-derived CDR1 and CDR2 are GTSNPN and SVGIG (reference sequence). The CDR3 region is CAWSEGAGTEAFF. The CDR3, as DNA: TGTGCCTGGAGTGAGGGGGCAGGCACTGAAGCTTTCTTT. The entire variable domain, with the rest obtained from reference TRBV30 and TRBJ1-1, is as follows: SQTIHQWPATLVQPVGSPLSLECTVEGTSNPNLYWYRQAAGRGLQLLFYSVGIGQISSEVPQNLSASRPQDRQFILSSKKLLLSDSGFYLCAWSEGAGTEAFFGQGTRLTVV.

The chain combines TRBV12-5 with TRBJ2-5; tentative D call: TRBD2 (6 bases). The CDR3 runs to 13 residues. V lost 6 bases and J 9 bases, leaving 17 bases between the germline ends. Germline CDR1 and CDR2: LGHNT and FRNRAP. Here the CDR3 reads CASGVSGGAPQYF. The CDR3 region has the DNA TGTGCTAGTGGGGTATCCGGAGGGGCCCCCCAGTACTTC.

The gene calls are TRBV5-6 and TRBJ2-6; D is unclear. This CDR3 contains 16 residues. In germline, CDR1 is SGHDT, CDR2 YYEEEE. The germline V and J ends were trimmed by 0 bases and 0 bases, with 7 bases remaining between them. The CDR3 protein is CASSLDRGSGANVLTF. The CDR3 coding sequence is TGTGCCAGCAGCTTGGACCGAGGCTCTGGGGCCAACGTCCTGACTTTC.